This TCR beta chain is drawn from a study of T cell responses to AZD1222 COVID-19 vaccine. Profiled with immunoSEQ multiplex PCR; TCRdb holds only in-frame clones, not every one. Of 200,000 or so clones listed, under 95% are singletons. The CDR3 contains 17 residues. Trimming stripped 2 bases from V and 1 base from J, with 18 bases between. Per the germline V gene, CDR1 is SGHNT and CDR2 is YYREEE (reference sequence). This specimen consisted of peripheral blood, obtained 28 days after the second AZD1222 dose. The genes are TRBV5-4 and TRBJ1-1; D unclear. The receptor's source is an adult who received the AZD1222 COVID-19 vaccine. CDR3 sequence: CASSFGGGPGRNTEAFF. CDR3 sequence (DNA): TGTGCCAGCAGCTTTGGAGGAGGCCCGGGTCGGAACACTGAAGCTTTCTTT.